The 29 T cell receptor beta chains below come from one sample, sequenced in a study of cytomegalovirus exposure and HLA in healthy donors. The PCR had 60 Vbeta and 13 Jbeta primers. Measured with immunoSEQ multiplex PCR; TCRdb has only the in-frame clones, and not every one. The table has fewer than 200,000 clones, 75% to 90% seen once. Sample: PBMCs. These receptors all come from a young man in good health and CMV-seronegative.

The V gene is TRBV30, the J gene TRBJ2-5; perhaps TRBD1 as D (5 bases). With the DNA end fitting TRBJ2-7 better, the J assignment may be wrong. The CDR3 is 14 amino acids. Germline loops: CDR1 GTSNPN, CDR2 SVGIG (reference sequence). The CDR3 nucleotides are TGTGCCTGGAGTGTAAGGGGATTATCCTACGAGCAGTACTTC. This sequence encodes CAWSVRGLSYEQYF.

This clone has more than one count but fewer than ten. V usage is TRBV5-1 and J usage is TRBJ1-1, with a possible D match to TRBD1 (5 bases). From germline, CDR1 is SGHRS and CDR2 YFSETQ. This CDR3 has 15 residues. V was clipped by 4 bases and J by 1 base, with 14 bases between them. The CDR3 DNA reads TGCGCCAGCAGCGAACCGAGGGGAGGGAACACTGAAGCTTTCTTT. This gives the protein CASSEPRGGNTEAFF.

This chain uses TRBV21-1 with TRBJ2-7; the table assigns TRBD1, which was not confirmed against the DNA. TRBV21-1 is an annotated pseudogene. CDR3 size: 14 residues. CDR3 DNA sequence: TGTGCCAGCAGCAAAGAGAAACAGCTCTACGAGCAGTACTTC. Translation gives CASSKEKQLYEQYF.

V and J are TRBV7-9 and TRBJ2-7, with 8 bases aligning to TRBD1. Germline CDR1 reads SEHNR; CDR2 reads FQNEAQ (reference sequence). With V trimmed by 4 bases and J by 0 bases, 5 bases remained unmatched. The CDR3 length is 15 residues. The CDR3 region is CASSSRGQASYEQYF. CDR3 coding DNA: TGTGCCAGCAGCTCCCGGGGACAGGCCTCCTACGAGCAGTACTTC.

V and J are TRBV7-9 and TRBJ2-3, with TRBD2 identical over 7 bases. There are 12 residues in the CDR3. From germline, CDR1 is SEHNR and CDR2 FQNEAQ (reference sequence). V gave up 10 bases and J gave up 6 bases; unmatched junction bases: 7. The CDR3 bases are TGTGCCACCACCCGGACTAGGGATACGCAGTATTTT. It is translated as CATTRTRDTQYF.

The J gene is TRBJ2-4, the V gene TRBV27, with 11 bases aligning to TRBD2. V lost 5 bases, J lost 4 bases, and 4 bases stayed unmatched. The CDR3 runs to 15 residues. CDR1 is MNHEY and CDR2 is SMNVEV in the germline V gene (reference sequence). CDR3: CASSPGTSGKNIQYF. CDR3 coding DNA: TGTGCCAGCAGTCCCGGGACTAGCGGAAAAAACATTCAGTACTTC.

The gene calls are TRBV7-3 and TRBJ1-2, with D maybe TRBD1 (5 bases). Between the trimmed V and J ends, which lost 8 bases and 1 base, there was a span of 11 bases. Germline CDR1 and CDR2: SGHTA and FQGTGA. This CDR3 contains 13 residues. CDR3 nucleotides: TGTGCCAGCGGAAGGGGACTTAACTATGGCTACACCTTC. Its protein product is CASGRGLNYGYTF.

V usage is TRBV28 and J usage is TRBJ2-2, with D possibly TRBD2 on 6 matching bases. Germline assignment: CDR1 MDHEN and CDR2 SYDVKM. The CDR3 spans 14 residues. The germline V and J ends were trimmed by 6 bases and 6 bases, with 14 bases remaining between them. In nucleotides, the CDR3 is TGTGCCAGCAGGAGGACCTGGGGGGCCGGGGAGCTGTTTTTT. Protein sequence: CASRRTWGAGELFF.

This clone was detected only a few times. The J gene is TRBJ1-3, the V gene TRBV5-4; D is perhaps TRBD1 (5 bases). V was shortened by 4 bases and J by 2 bases, with 10 bases between the two germline ends. CDR1 and CDR2 from the germline V gene are SGHNT and YYREEE (reference sequence). This CDR3 contains 14 residues. CDR3 in amino acids: CASSPQGTGNTIYF. The CDR3 coding sequence is TGTGCCAGCAGCCCGCAGGGTACTGGAAACACCATATATTTT.

This clone was detected only once. The chain is built from TRBV5-1 and TRBJ2-5; TRBD2 might be the D (6 bases). Germline CDR1 is SGHRS and CDR2 is YFSETQ. The CDR3 loop spans 14 amino acids. The ends were cut back, 4 bases at V and 2 bases at J, with 12 bases in the middle. DNA for the CDR3: TGCGCCAGCAGCGCGGGACTCACACAAGAGACCCAGTACTTC. It translates to CASSAGLTQETQYF. Together with reference TRBV5-1 and TRBJ2-5, the CDR3 gives the full variable domain: KAGVTQTPRYLIKTRGQQVTLSCSPISGHRSVSWYQQTPGQGLQFLFEYFSETQRNKGNFPGRFSGRQFSNSRSEMNVSTLELGDSALYLCASSAGLTQETQYFGPGTRLLVL.

The chain recombines TRBV6-1 with TRBJ2-1, with a tentative D call TRBD1 (6 bases). The CDR3 extends over 10 amino acids. Trimming removed 8 bases from V and 11 bases from J, with 10 bases in between. CDR1 MNHNS and CDR2 SASEGT come from the germline V gene. The CDR3 loop is CASGQRQQFF. The CDR3 bases are TGTGCCAGCGGACAGAGGCAGCAGTTCTTC.

As for this clone: The sample holds other DNA sequences that translate to the same CDR3. V is TRBV18 and J is TRBJ2-7; D might be TRBD1 (5 bases). In germline, CDR1 is KGHSH, CDR2 LQKENI. V was pared by 2 bases and J by 3 bases, with 11 bases between. The CDR3 spans 14 residues. The CDR3 loop is CASSPDRDDYEQYF. DNA of the CDR3: TGTGCCAGCTCACCAGACAGAGACGACTACGAGCAGTACTTC.

This sequence joins TRBV5-1 and TRBJ2-2; TRBD2 matches 10 bases. This CDR3 is built from 16 residues. With 5 bases clipped from V and 4 bases from J, the junction kept 8 bases outside the gene matches. Per germline, CDR1 SGHRS and CDR2 YFSETQ. CDR3: CASSLLAGAGTGELFF. In DNA, the CDR3 is TGCGCCAGCAGTTTGCTAGCGGGGGCGGGCACCGGGGAGCTGTTTTTT.

This CDR3 is CATSAGGLDNEQFF. CDR3 bases: TGTGCCACCTCTGCGGGGGGGCTCGACAATGAGCAGTTCTTC. V is TRBV7-3 and J is TRBJ2-1; 9 nucleotides agree with TRBD2. V lost 10 bases to trimming and J lost 5 bases; unmatched junction nucleotides: 9. This CDR3 contains 14 residues. Germline V gives CDR1 SGHTA, CDR2 FQGTGA.

CDR3 residues: CASSFLTGAAGELFF. DNA for the CDR3: TGTGCCAGCAGTTTTCTCACGGGAGCGGCCGGGGAGCTGTTTTTT. V usage is TRBV6-1 and J usage is TRBJ2-2; perhaps TRBD2 as D (6 bases). This CDR3 is 15 amino acids long. Germline-derived CDR1 and CDR2 are MNHNS and SASEGT. Trimming took 5 bases from V and 6 from J, leaving 16 bases between them.

This clone was detected a few times. The rearrangement joins TRBV6-5 to TRBJ2-7; 9 positions match TRBD1. After removal of 4 bases from V and 2 bases from J, the junction contained 9 bases not matched to a gene. This CDR3 contains 16 residues. The germline V gene has CDR1 MNHEY and CDR2 SVGAGI. Here the CDR3 DNA reads TGTGCCAGCAGTTCGGGGACGGGACAGGGCGCCTACGAGCAGTACTTC. Amino acids: CASSSGTGQGAYEQYF.

The CDR3 region has the DNA TGTGCCAGCAGCTTAGTGGGGGGGGCCTACGAGCAGTACTTC. This encodes CASSLVGGAYEQYF. V is TRBV7-2 and J is TRBJ2-7, with 7 bases identical to TRBD2. After removal of 1 base from V and 2 bases from J, the junction contained 2 bases not matched to a gene. Germline V gene data show CDR1 as SGHTA and CDR2 as FQGNSA. The CDR3 contains 14 residues.

The chain uses TRBV9 and TRBJ2-3; D is perhaps TRBD1 (5 bases). V gave up 0 bases and J gave up 2 bases, with 10 bases separating them. The CDR3 covers 15 residues. Germline-derived CDR1 and CDR2 are SGDLS and YYNGEE. The DNA of the CDR3 is TGTGCCAGCAGCGTAGAGGGGCTATTCACAGATACGCAGTATTTT. Its translation: CASSVEGLFTDTQYF.

The table lists this clone with a few counts. The rearrangement joins TRBV27 to TRBJ1-1; D call uncertain. The CDR3 consists of 13 residues. V lost 4 bases and J lost 1, with 7 bases in between. Per germline, CDR1 MNHEY and CDR2 SMNVEV (reference sequence). Here the CDR3 DNA reads TGTGCCAGCAGTTGGTTCGGGAACACTGAAGCTTTCTTT. Encoded protein: CASSWFGNTEAFF.

The chain couples TRBV5-6 to TRBJ2-7; TRBD2 might be the D (6 bases). The CDR3 sequence is 13 residues long. CDR1 SGHDT and CDR2 YYEEEE come from the germline V gene. V was pared by 7 bases and J by 2 bases, with 13 bases between. The CDR3 protein is CASGPEGAYEQYF. For the CDR3, the DNA is TGTGCCAGCGGCCCGGAGGGCGCCTACGAGCAGTACTTC.

The chain is built from TRBV9 and TRBJ2-4; 8 nucleotides match TRBD1. The length of the CDR3 is 15 residues. From germline, CDR1 is SGDLS and CDR2 YYNGEE. The V gene end was trimmed by 0 bases and the J gene end by 12 bases; junction bases not matched to a gene: 11. CDR3 sequence (DNA): TGTGCCAGCAGCGTAGACCCTAATACGGGACAGGCTCAGTACTTC. Its protein is CASSVDPNTGQAQYF.

The genes are TRBV11-2 and TRBJ1-1; D unresolved. V was pared by 5 bases and J by 0 bases, with 19 bases between. The CDR3 is 17 residues long. Germline-derived CDR1 and CDR2 are SGHAT and FQNNGV. The CDR3 coding sequence is TGTGCCAGCAGCCAGCAGTGGGGAAGGAGGCTGAACACTGAAGCTTTCTTT. Its translation: CASSQQWGRRLNTEAFF.

This clone was counted a few times. The rearrangement joins TRBV7-3 to TRBJ2-1, with 7 nucleotides matching TRBD2. The CDR3 loop spans 15 amino acids. V lost 0 bases, J lost 4 bases, and 3 bases stayed unmatched. Germline V gene sequence: CDR1 SGHTA, CDR2 FQGTGA. The CDR3 is CASSLTGGGYNEQFF. The CDR3 DNA is TGTGCCAGCAGCTTAACGGGGGGGGGTTACAATGAGCAGTTCTTC.

This clone was seen a single time. V gene TRBV18 combines with J gene TRBJ2-7; TRBD1 might be the D (6 bases). V lost 3 bases to trimming and J lost 2 bases, with 8 bases between them. From germline, CDR1 is KGHSH and CDR2 LQKENI. This CDR3 is built from 13 residues. For the CDR3, the DNA is TGTGCCAGCTCACCGGACAGAGCCTACGAGCAGTACTTC. Amino acid sequence: CASSPDRAYEQYF.

In the case of this clone: Its ends do not fully match the called genes, so a read error is possible. This chain connects TRBV7-6 to TRBJ2-1, with 9 bases fitting TRBD2. CDR1 SGHVS and CDR2 FNYEAQ come from the germline V gene. This CDR3 has 16 amino acids. The CDR3 DNA reads as TGTGCCAGCAGCTTAGGGCGGGGGGGCCCCTACAGTGAGCAGTTCTTC. This encodes CASSLGRGGPYSEQFF. Variable domain in full (rest from reference TRBV7-6 and TRBJ2-1): GAGVSQSPRYKVTKRGQDVALRCDPISGHVSLYWYRQALGQGPEFLTYFNYEAQQDKSGLPNDRFSAERPEGSISTLTIQRTEQRDSAMYRCASSLGRGGPYSEQFFGPGTRLTVL.

This chain's CDR3 is CASSLGHSGNTIYF. The CDR3 coding sequence is TGTGCCAGCAGTTTAGGCCACTCTGGAAACACCATATATTTT. This chain joins TRBV28 and TRBJ1-3; D uncertain. V lost 2 bases to trimming and J lost 0 bases, with 5 bases between them. CDR3 length: 14 amino acids. CDR1 and CDR2 from the germline V gene are MDHEN and SYDVKM.

The rearrangement links TRBV9 to TRBJ1-1, with D maybe TRBD1 (6 bases). V dropped 4 bases and J dropped 0 bases, with 22 bases sitting between them. The CDR3 consists of 18 residues. Germline V lookup: CDR1 SGDLS, CDR2 YYNGEE. The CDR3, as DNA: TGTGCCAGCAGCCCCACCCCGGACAGTTTTTCATTGAACACTGAAGCTTTCTTT. Protein: CASSPTPDSFSLNTEAFF.

The chain combines TRBV28 with TRBJ2-1, with 9 bases identical to TRBD2. Germline CDR1 reads MDHEN; CDR2 reads SYDVKM. The CDR3 is 15 amino acids. Trimming removed 2 bases from V and 10 bases from J; junction bases left unmatched: 9. The CDR3 DNA follows: TGTGCCAGCAGTTTAGAAGGCGGGGGGGCTCGAGAGCAGTTCTTC. Translated, it gives CASSLEGGGAREQFF.

J is TRBJ1-1 and V is TRBV28; the match to TRBD1 covers 7 bases. Trimming cost V 6 bases and J 1 base; bases outside gene matches: 8. This CDR3 has 15 residues. The germline V gene has CDR1 MDHEN and CDR2 SYDVKM. The CDR3 bases are TGTGCCAGCAGCGCAACCGGGACAGCGAACACTGAAGCTTTCTTT. Its translation: CASSATGTANTEAFF.